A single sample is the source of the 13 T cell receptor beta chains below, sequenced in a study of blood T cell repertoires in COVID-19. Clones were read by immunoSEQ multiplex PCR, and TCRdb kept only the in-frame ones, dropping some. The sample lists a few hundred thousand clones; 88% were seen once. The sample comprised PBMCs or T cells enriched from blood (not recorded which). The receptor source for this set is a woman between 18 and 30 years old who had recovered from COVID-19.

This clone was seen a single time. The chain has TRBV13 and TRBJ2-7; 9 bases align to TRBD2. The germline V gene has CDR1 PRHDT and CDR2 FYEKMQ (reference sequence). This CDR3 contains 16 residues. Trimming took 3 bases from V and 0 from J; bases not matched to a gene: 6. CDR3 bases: TGTGCCAGCAGCTTTGAGGCTAGCGGGGCCTCCTACGAGCAGTACTTC. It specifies CASSFEASGASYEQYF.

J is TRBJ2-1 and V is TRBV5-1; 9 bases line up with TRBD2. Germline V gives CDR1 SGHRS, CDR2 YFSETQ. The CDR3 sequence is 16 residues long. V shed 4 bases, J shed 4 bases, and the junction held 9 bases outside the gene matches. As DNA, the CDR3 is TGCGCCAGCAGCAATTGGCGGCTAGCGGGGTACAATGAGCAGTTCTTC. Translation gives CASSNWRLAGYNEQFF.

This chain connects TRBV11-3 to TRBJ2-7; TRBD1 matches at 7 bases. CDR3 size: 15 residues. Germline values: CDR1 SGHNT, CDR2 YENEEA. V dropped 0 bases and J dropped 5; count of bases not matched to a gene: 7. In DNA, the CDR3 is TGTGCCAGCAGCTTAGAGACAGGGATCGGCCACGAGCAGTACTTC. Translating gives CASSLETGIGHEQYF. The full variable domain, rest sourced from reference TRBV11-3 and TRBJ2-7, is EAGVVQSPRYKIIEKKQPVAFWCNPISGHNTLYWYLQNLGQGPELLIRYENEEAVDDSQLPKDRFSAERLKGVDSTLKIQPAELGDSAVYLCASSLETGIGHEQYFGPGTRLTVT.

The CDR3 sequence is CASQTPGFLYEQYF. CDR3 DNA sequence: TGTGCCAGCCAAACCCCGGGTTTCCTATACGAGCAGTACTTC. V gene TRBV25-1 combines with J gene TRBJ2-7; D call uncertain. CDR1 MGHDK and CDR2 SYGVNS come from the germline V gene. The CDR3 covers 14 residues. Trimming took off 8 bases at V and 4 bases at J, with 18 bases between the two ends.

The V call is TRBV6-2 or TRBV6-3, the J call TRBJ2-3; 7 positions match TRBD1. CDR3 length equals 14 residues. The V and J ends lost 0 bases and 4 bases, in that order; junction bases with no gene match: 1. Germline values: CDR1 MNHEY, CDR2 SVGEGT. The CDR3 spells CASSYSGQPDTQYF. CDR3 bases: TGTGCCAGCAGTTACTCGGGACAGCCAGATACGCAGTATTTT.

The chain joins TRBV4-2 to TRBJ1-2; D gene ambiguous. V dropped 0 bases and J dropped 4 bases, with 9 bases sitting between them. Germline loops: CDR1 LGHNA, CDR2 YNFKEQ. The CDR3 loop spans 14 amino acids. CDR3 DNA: TGTGCCAGCAGCCAAGATCGTAGCAGCTATGGCTACACCTTC. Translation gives CASSQDRSSYGYTF.

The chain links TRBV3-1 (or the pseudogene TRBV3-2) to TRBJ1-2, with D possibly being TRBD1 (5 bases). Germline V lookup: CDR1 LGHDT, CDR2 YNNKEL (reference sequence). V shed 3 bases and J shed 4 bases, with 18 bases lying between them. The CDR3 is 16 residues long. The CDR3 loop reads CASSHLLVGQGYGYTF. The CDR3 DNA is TGTGCCAGCAGCCATTTGCTGGTGGGGCAGGGCTATGGCTACACCTTC.

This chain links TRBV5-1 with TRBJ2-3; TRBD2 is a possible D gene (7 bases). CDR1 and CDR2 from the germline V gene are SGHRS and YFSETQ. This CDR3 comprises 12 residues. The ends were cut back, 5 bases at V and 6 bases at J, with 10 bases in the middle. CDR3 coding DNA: TGCGCCAGCAGGGGGGGGGCTGATACGCAGTATTTT. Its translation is CASRGGADTQYF.

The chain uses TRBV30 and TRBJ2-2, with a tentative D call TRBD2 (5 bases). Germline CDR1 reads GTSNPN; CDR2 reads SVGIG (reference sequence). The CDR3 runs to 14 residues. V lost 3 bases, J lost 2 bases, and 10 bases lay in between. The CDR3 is CAWRTGINTGELFF. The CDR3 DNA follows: TGTGCCTGGAGAACGGGGATTAACACCGGGGAGCTGTTTTTT.

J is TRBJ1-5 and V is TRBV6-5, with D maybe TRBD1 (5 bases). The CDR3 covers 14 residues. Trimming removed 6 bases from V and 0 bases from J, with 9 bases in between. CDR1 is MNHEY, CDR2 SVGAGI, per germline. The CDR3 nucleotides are TGTGCCAGCAGAACAGGAATTAGCAATCAGCCCCAGCATTTT. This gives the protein CASRTGISNQPQHF.

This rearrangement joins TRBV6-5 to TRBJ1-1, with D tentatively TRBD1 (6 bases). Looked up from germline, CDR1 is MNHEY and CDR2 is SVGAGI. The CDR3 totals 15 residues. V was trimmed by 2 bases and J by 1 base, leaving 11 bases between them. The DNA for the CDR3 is TGTGCCAGCAGTTACGTGACGACAGGGAACACTGAAGCTTTCTTT. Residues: CASSYVTTGNTEAFF.

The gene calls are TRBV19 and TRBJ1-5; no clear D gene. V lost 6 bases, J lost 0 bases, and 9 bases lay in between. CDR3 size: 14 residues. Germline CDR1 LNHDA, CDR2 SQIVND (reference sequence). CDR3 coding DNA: TGTGCCAGTAGGCAACAGATTAGCAATCAGCCCCAGCATTTT. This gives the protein CASRQQISNQPQHF.

The CDR3 region is CASSSLGGGYNEQFF. The CDR3 nucleotides are TGTGCCAGCAGCTCCCTGGGCGGGGGATACAATGAGCAGTTCTTC. The gene calls are TRBV7-3 and TRBJ2-1, with 7 bases identical to TRBD2. V lost 4 bases, J lost 4 bases, and 7 bases stayed unmatched. This CDR3 is 15 amino acids long. Germline V gives CDR1 SGHTA, CDR2 FQGTGA.